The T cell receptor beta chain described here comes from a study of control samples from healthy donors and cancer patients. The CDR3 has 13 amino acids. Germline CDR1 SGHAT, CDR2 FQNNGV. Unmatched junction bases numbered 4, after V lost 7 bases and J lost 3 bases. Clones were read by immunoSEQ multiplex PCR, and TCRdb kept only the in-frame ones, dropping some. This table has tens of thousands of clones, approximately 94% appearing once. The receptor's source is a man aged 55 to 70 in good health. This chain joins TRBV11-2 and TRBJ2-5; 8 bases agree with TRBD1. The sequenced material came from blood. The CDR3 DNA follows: TGTGCCAGCACCCCGGACAGGGAAGAGACCCAGTACTTC. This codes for CASTPDREETQYF.